The rows below give T cell receptor beta chains drawn from one sample of a study of a mutant IDH1 vaccine in newly diagnosed glioma. Their cognate antigens are unknown. The assay was immunoSEQ multiplex PCR, and TCRdb's table has in-frame clones only and misses some. The data show some 29,000 clones, roughly 76% seen once. The sample consisted of PBMCs, taken from a glioma patient whose treatment included an IDH1 peptide vaccine. All receptors derive from a man over 45 with glioma. Each CDR3 is given with its conserved first and last residue. The D gene is left open where the match is weak. Not every row has a clone size; where given, it reads once, few, many or a size class.

D gene,V gene,clone size,J gene,CDR3 DNA,CDR3 protein
-,TRBV6-1,-,TRBJ1-2,TGTGCCAGCAGTGACAGACGTGACTATGGCTACACCTTC,CASSDRRDYGYTF
-,TRBV7-2,-,TRBJ2-2,TGTGCCAGCAGCTTCCACTCCCTGGGGGAGCTGTTTTTT,CASSFHSLGELFF
-,TRBV2,few,TRBJ1-4,TGTGCCAGCAGCACCCCTGTCTCAGTGGTTAGGTCAGACCCACTTGAAAAACTGTTTTTT,CASSTPVSVVRSDPLEKLFF
TRBD2,TRBV4-1,-,TRBJ2-7,TGCGCCAGCAGCCAAGATCATTCTAGCGGGGGGTTTGCCTACGAGCAGTACTTC,CASSQDHSSGGFAYEQYF
-,TRBV27,-,TRBJ2-7,TGTGCCAGCAGTCGGACAGAGCAGTACTTC,CASSRTEQYF
TRBD1,TRBV5-1,-,TRBJ1-3,TGCGCCAGCAGCCAGACGACAGGGGGAGGGAGCACCATATATTTT,CASSQTTGGGSTIYF
TRBD1,TRBV10-3,-,TRBJ1-2,TGTGCCATCAGTGTAGGGACAGGGGCAGCGGACTATGGCTACACCTTC,CAISVGTGAADYGYTF
-,TRBV4-1,once,TRBJ2-1,TGCGCCAGCAGCCACTATCAGGGGGGGTTCCTATCTGAGCAGTTCTTC,CASSHYQGGFLSEQFF
TRBD1,TRBV19,-,TRBJ1-1,TGTGCCAGTAGTATAGCAGGGGGCTGGACTGAAGCTTTCTTT,CASSIAGGWTEAFF
-,TRBV6-1,-,TRBJ1-6,TGTGCCAGCAGTGAATTTGGGTTAGGGAATTCACCCCTCCACTTT,CASSEFGLGNSPLHF
-,TRBV6-6,-,TRBJ2-7,TGTGCCAGCAGTTACGGGGGGACACATACCTACGAGCAGTACTTC,CASSYGGTHTYEQYF
TRBD1,TRBV27,once,TRBJ2-7,TGTGCCAGCAGTTCGACAGGGAAAGGTTACGAGCAGTACTTC,CASSSTGKGYEQYF
-,TRBV4-1,-,TRBJ2-5,TGCGCCAGCAGCCCCGGAGGGCTAGAGGAGACCCAGTACTTC,CASSPGGLEETQYF
TRBD1,TRBV6-5,-,TRBJ1-3,TGTGCCAGCAGGCTGGGACAGTCCTCTGGAAACACCATATATTTT,CASRLGQSSGNTIYF
-,TRBV2,few,TRBJ1-5,TGTGCCAGCAGTCGGTCCAGTGGGAGCAATCAGCCCCAGCATTTT,CASSRSSGSNQPQHF
-,TRBV29-1,-,TRBJ1-2,TGCAGCGCGGTGGGGGATGGGAATGGCTACACCTTC,CSAVGDGNGYTF
-,TRBV27,-,TRBJ1-2,TGTGCCAGCAGTTTTCAGGGGAACTATGGCTACACCTTC,CASSFQGNYGYTF
-,TRBV10-2,-,TRBJ2-3,TGCGCCAGCAGTGAGTTTAGCGGCACAGATACGCAGTATTTT,CASSEFSGTDTQYF
-,TRBV11-3,-,TRBJ2-7,TGTGCCAGCAGCACTACAGGTGAGCAGTACTTC,CASSTTGEQYF
-,TRBV29-1,-,TRBJ1-1,TGCAGCGTTGTGTCGTCGGATCGGGGGGCTGAAGCTTTCTTT,CSVVSSDRGAEAFF
-,TRBV4-1,few,TRBJ1-5,TGCGCCAGCAGCCCGAGGGTGGGGAGCAATCAGCCCCAGCATTTT,CASSPRVGSNQPQHF
-,TRBV20-1,-,TRBJ2-7,TGCAGTGCTAGCCAATCGGTCGAGCAGTACTTC,CSASQSVEQYF
-,TRBV5-1,-,TRBJ2-3,TGCGCCAGCAGCCCCAGCGGCACTAGCACAGATACGCAGTATTTT,CASSPSGTSTDTQYF
TRBD1,TRBV27,medium-sized,TRBJ2-7,TGTGCCAGCAGTTTTGGGGACAGGGTTTACGAGCAGTACTTC,CASSFGDRVYEQYF
-,TRBV5-4,-,TRBJ2-6,TGTGCCAGCAGCTCCAAGCTCTCTGGGGCCAACGTCCTGACTTTC,CASSSKLSGANVLTF
-,TRBV15,-,TRBJ2-1,TGTGCCACCAGCAGAATTATAGATGAGCAGTTCTTC,CATSRIIDEQFF
-,TRBV7-9,-,TRBJ2-2,TGTGCCAGCCCCCCGGGACAAGACACCGGGGAGCTGTTTTTT,CASPPGQDTGELFF
TRBD2,TRBV7-2,-,TRBJ2-7,TGTGCCAGCAGCTTAACTAGCGGGGCCTACGAGCAGTACTTC,CASSLTSGAYEQYF
-,TRBV16,-,TRBJ1-1,TGTGCCAGCAGCCAATTTGCAGGGCTGGTCGCTGAAGCTTTCTTT,CASSQFAGLVAEAFF
-,TRBV19,few,TRBJ1-5,TGTGCCAGTACGGGTTCTTCCTTTTATAGCAATCAGCCCCAGCATTTT,CASTGSSFYSNQPQHF
TRBD1,TRBV18,-,TRBJ1-1,TGTGCCAGCTCATCTAGGGGACAGGGAGAGACTGAAGCTTTCTTT,CASSSRGQGETEAFF
-,TRBV5-6,-,TRBJ1-1,TGTGCCAGCAGCTTTGGTTCGAACACTGAAGCTTTCTTT,CASSFGSNTEAFF
-,TRBV29-1,-,TRBJ2-7,TGCAGCGGTGGGGGCTGGCAGGGGGGTTCCTACGAGCAGTACTTC,CSGGGWQGGSYEQYF
TRBD1,TRBV7-2,-,TRBJ2-7,TGTGCCAGCACCCGGACAGGGGCCTACGAGCAGTACTTC,CASTRTGAYEQYF
-,TRBV10-3,-,TRBJ1-1,TGTGCCATCAGTGAGTCGGCCCTTGAAGCTTTCTTT,CAISESALEAFF
TRBD2,TRBV2,few,TRBJ2-3,TGTGCCAGCAGGACTAGCGGGGTGACAGATACGCAGTATTTT,CASRTSGVTDTQYF
-,TRBV18,-,TRBJ1-1,TGTGCCAGCTCACCCAGCTTGGGCAGGTCGAACACTGAAGCTTTCTTT,CASSPSLGRSNTEAFF
-,TRBV27,-,TRBJ2-7,TGTGCCAGCAGTTGGGGAGGCCGTGGGTACGAGCAGTACTTC,CASSWGGRGYEQYF
-,TRBV2,-,TRBJ2-7,TGTGCCAGCACCAGGGGAGAGGGGCTCGAGCAGTACTTC,CASTRGEGLEQYF
-,TRBV7-6,-,TRBJ2-7,TGTGCCAGCAGCTTAGCAAATGGCTACGAGCAGTACTTC,CASSLANGYEQYF
TRBD1,TRBV2,-,TRBJ2-7,TGTGCCAGCACTCCAGGGGGAAAGCAGTACTTC,CASTPGGKQYF
-,TRBV29-1,-,TRBJ1-5,TGCAGCGTCAAGGAGGGGAACCCTTATAGCAATCAGCCCCAGCATTTT,CSVKEGNPYSNQPQHF
-,TRBV25-1,-,TRBJ1-2,TGTGCCAGCAGTGACCCCGCCTTGGGAAACTATGGCTACACCTTC,CASSDPALGNYGYTF
-,TRBV30,-,TRBJ1-5,TGTGCCTGGAGTGAGCAGGTTGATCAGCCCCAGCATTTT,CAWSEQVDQPQHF
-,TRBV29-1,-,TRBJ1-2,TGCAGCGTCCGTAGGAAGGACTATGGCTACACCTTC,CSVRRKDYGYTF
-,TRBV19,-,TRBJ2-2,TGTGCCAGTAGCGTCGCCTCTGCCTCCGGGGAGCTGTTTTTT,CASSVASASGELFF